The present T cell receptor (beta chain) was sequenced within a study of CDR3 diversity in severe acne. TCRdb re-derived calls from the PCR reads in MiXCR, one entry per CDR3 protein. The sample records about 90,000 distinct CDR3 sequences, less than 65% being singletons. Source material: blood. The TCR comes from a male donor with severe acne vulgaris.

The CDR3 protein is CATSREPGRTDTQYF. The CDR3 DNA sequence: TGTGCCACCAGCAGAGAGCCCGGGCGCACAGATACGCAGTATTTT. This chain connects TRBV15 to TRBJ2-3; D is undetermined. The CDR3 loop spans 15 amino acids. Per germline, CDR1 LNHNV and CDR2 YYDKDF (reference sequence). V was shortened by 0 bases and J by 1 base, with 8 bases between the two germline ends.